One sample yielded the 17 T cell receptor beta chains listed below, sequenced in a study of blood T cell repertoires in COVID-19. Method: immunoSEQ multiplex PCR; TCRdb's copy keeps in-frame clones and lacks some. The sample lists 300,000 to 450,000 clones; around 87% were seen once. The sample taken for sequencing was peripheral blood. The origin of the receptors is a woman aged 55-70 years with COVID-19, enrolled during active disease.

The CDR3 DNA sequence: TGTGCCAGTACCTCGGTGGCAGGCGCGGGAAACACCATATATTTT. Amino acid sequence: CASTSVAGAGNTIYF. The chain has TRBV19 and TRBJ1-3, with D hard to call. The CDR3 has 15 residues. V was trimmed by 7 bases and J by 4 bases, leaving 17 bases between them. Germline CDR1 LNHDA, CDR2 SQIVND (reference sequence).

The V and J genes are TRBV12-5 and TRBJ1-1, with TRBD1 identical over 7 bases. CDR3 length: 14 residues. CDR1 and CDR2 (germline): LGHNT, FRNRAP. V trimming: 3 bases; J trimming: 4 bases; junction bases outside the gene matches: 5. The CDR3 here is CASGFTRGSTEAFF. CDR3 DNA sequence: TGTGCTAGTGGTTTTACCAGGGGGAGCACTGAAGCTTTCTTT.

This clone has only a few counts. The chain combines TRBV27 with TRBJ2-2, with 7 bases aligning to TRBD1. The germline CDR1 and CDR2 sequences are MNHEY and SMNVEV (reference sequence). There are 15 residues in the CDR3. V was clipped by 0 bases and J by 6 bases; unmatched bases: 4. This CDR3 reads CASSLSDRRAGELFF. CDR3 in DNA: TGTGCCAGCAGTTTATCGGACAGGCGGGCCGGGGAGCTGTTTTTT.

Only one count was recorded for this clone. CDR3 protein: CASTTSLNYGYTF. The CDR3, as DNA: TGTGCCAGCACCACCTCTCTAAACTATGGCTACACCTTC. The rearrangement links TRBV28 to TRBJ1-2; D ambiguous. Trimming took 7 bases from V and 2 from J, leaving 11 bases between them. The CDR3 contains 13 residues. Germline CDR1 reads MDHEN; CDR2 reads SYDVKM.

This chain connects TRBV7-3 to TRBJ1-1; 12 bases are shared with TRBD1. Germline CDR1 reads SGHTA; CDR2 reads FQGTGA. The CDR3 covers 15 residues. Trimming took 4 bases from V and 4 from J; bases not matched to a gene: 4. CDR3 loop: CASSSGQGAGTEAFF. CDR3 coding DNA: TGTGCCAGCAGCTCGGGACAGGGGGCCGGCACTGAAGCTTTCTTT.

The chain joins TRBV5-1 to TRBJ2-5; a possible D gene is TRBD1 (5 bases). From germline, CDR1 is SGHRS and CDR2 YFSETQ. The CDR3 contains 13 residues. Deletions cut 4 bases from V and 2 bases from J, with 9 bases between. In nucleotides, the CDR3 is TGCGCCAGCAGCCAGGGTTGGCAAGAGACCCAGTACTTC. It specifies CASSQGWQETQYF.

This chain connects TRBV9 to TRBJ1-1; D is unclear. The CDR3 has 16 residues. Germline loops: CDR1 SGDLS, CDR2 YYNGEE. Trimming left V 1 base short and J 4 bases short, with 17 bases between. CDR3 residues: CASSVLGTGSSTEAFF. The CDR3 nucleotides read TGTGCCAGCAGCGTATTGGGTACGGGGTCGAGCACTGAAGCTTTCTTT.

The chain joins TRBV1 to TRBJ2-5; the tabulated D call, TRBD2, remains unverified against the DNA. TRBV1 is a pseudogene segment. The CDR3 is 17 amino acids. The chain's CDR3 is CTSSQDPRTIRWETQYF. CDR3 in DNA: TGCACCAGCAGCCAAGACCCTCGGACTATCCGATGGGAGACCCAGTACTTC.

The genes are TRBV27 and TRBJ1-6; a weak D match, TRBD1 (6 bases). V lost 3 bases and J 9 bases, leaving 21 bases between the germline ends. From germline, CDR1 is MNHEY and CDR2 SMNVEV (reference sequence). This CDR3 has 17 residues. The CDR3 DNA is TGTGCCAGCAGTTTGAGAGGGGGAAGGCAGTCAAGTTCACCCCTCCACTTT. Translating gives CASSLRGGRQSSSPLHF.

The V call is TRBV28, the J call TRBJ1-5; 9 positions match TRBD1. Germline V gene data show CDR1 as MDHEN and CDR2 as SYDVKM. There are 13 residues in the CDR3. J was trimmed by 6 bases and V by 7 bases; bases with no gene match: 4. This CDR3 is CASNGQGFQPQHF. The CDR3, as DNA: TGTGCCAGCAACGGACAGGGGTTTCAGCCCCAGCATTTT.

The V and J genes are TRBV5-1 and TRBJ2-5; TRBD2 aligns across 10 bases. Trimming took 1 base from V and 3 from J; bases not matched to a gene: 3. The CDR3 is made up of 15 amino acids. Per germline, CDR1 SGHRS and CDR2 YFSETQ. CDR3 protein: CASSLTSGGEETQYF. The CDR3 DNA follows: TGCGCCAGCAGCTTGACCAGCGGGGGGGAAGAGACCCAGTACTTC.

This sequence joins TRBV2 and TRBJ1-5, with 7 bases lining up with TRBD1. Germline V gene lookup returns CDR1 SNHLY and CDR2 FYNNEI. The CDR3 is 15 amino acids. Trimming took 2 bases from V and 6 from J; bases not matched to a gene: 7. In DNA, the CDR3 is TGTGCCAGCAGTGAAAACAGGGGATTTAGTCAGCCCCAGCATTTT. Its translation is CASSENRGFSQPQHF.

The chain links TRBV28 to TRBJ2-7; D possibly corresponds to TRBD1 (5 bases). This CDR3 is 14 amino acids long. In germline, CDR1 is MDHEN, CDR2 SYDVKM. V was pared by 6 bases and J by 5 bases, with 17 bases between. CDR3 sequence (DNA): TGTGCCAGCAGCGAACCTTTAGGGGTCCACGAGCAGTACTTC. This codes for CASSEPLGVHEQYF.

This clone came up once. The chain has TRBV19 and TRBJ2-5; possibly TRBD1 for D (6 bases). The CDR3 runs 13 residues. Germline CDR1 is LNHDA and CDR2 is SQIVND (reference sequence). Trimming took off 6 bases at V and 5 bases at J, with 13 bases between the two ends. The CDR3 protein is CASSNRERETQYF. CDR3 nucleotide sequence: TGTGCCAGTAGCAACAGGGAACGGGAGACCCAGTACTTC.

This clone has just a few counts. The V and J genes are TRBV6-5 and TRBJ1-3; TRBD1 aligns across 9 bases. The CDR3 length is 15 residues. Per the germline V gene, CDR1 is MNHEY and CDR2 is SVGAGI. V lost 6 bases and J lost 6; bases outside the gene matches: 9. The CDR3 sequence: CASSSPGQGPNTIYF. CDR3 in DNA: TGTGCCAGCAGCTCACCGGGACAGGGTCCAAACACCATATATTTT.

The DNA for the CDR3 is TGTGCCAGCAGCCTGGGGCGACAGGGAAACAATGAGCAGTTCTTC. Amino acid sequence: CASSLGRQGNNEQFF. V and J are TRBV5-4 and TRBJ2-1; TRBD1 matches 7 bases. Per germline, CDR1 SGHNT and CDR2 YYREEE (reference sequence). This CDR3 is built from 15 residues. V dropped 4 bases and J dropped 5; count of bases not matched to a gene: 9.

The J gene is TRBJ1-1, the V gene TRBV9; maybe TRBD1 (5 bases). The CDR3 totals 14 residues. CDR1 is SGDLS and CDR2 is YYNGEE in the germline V gene. Trimming pared 0 bases from V and 6 bases from J, leaving 12 bases between. DNA for the CDR3: TGTGCCAGCAGCGTAGTAGCGGCGGGGGCTGAAGCTTTCTTT. It encodes CASSVVAAGAEAFF.